This T cell receptor beta chain was sequenced during a study of blood T cell repertoires in COVID-19. Across the study: Nucleic acid was either cDNA or gDNA, and it came from T cells, B-cell-depleted T cells, or PBMCs.

Germline CDR1 KGHSH, CDR2 LQKENI. V lost 3 bases, J lost 6 bases, and 15 bases lay in between. This CDR3 has 15 residues. Measured with immunoSEQ multiplex PCR; TCRdb has only the in-frame clones, and not every one. The sample has 250,000 to 300,000 clones; approximately 82% are singletons. The sequencing sample was made of PBMCs or T cells enriched from blood (not recorded which). The receptor comes from a middle-aged man who had been exposed to COVID-19. The chain has TRBV18 and TRBJ1-5; a weak D match, TRBD1 (5 bases). In DNA, the CDR3 is TGTGCCAGCTCACCCAGCGCTAGGGGCGGTCAGCCCCAGCATTTT. Translating it yields CASSPSARGGQPQHF.